This TCR beta chain was documented in a study of glioma-infiltrating T cells. A note on this clonotype: Its antigen is unidentified. This may arise from a read error, as a much more abundant clone is one base away.

The CDR3 spans 12 residues. Per the germline V gene, CDR1 is MNHNS and CDR2 is SASEGT. TCR alpha and beta CDR3 regions were amplified from RNA using iRepertoire nested multiplex PCR. One-step reverse transcription and amplification started from around 100-400 ng of tissue mRNA or PBMC total RNA. Via MiXCR, TCRdb re-called the multiplex PCR reads, giving one row per CDR3 protein. The table shows fewer than 90,000 distinct CDR3 sequences, with 20% to 25% occurring only once. Study results and caveats: Very few CDR3 sequences were shared between tissue and blood. Gliomas, especially low-grade, showed above-expected tissue-blood divergence; non-neoplastic patients showed below.

The sample consisted of glioma tissue, nonneoplastic brain tissue, or PBMCs (not recorded which). The clonotype originates from a human donor with low-grade glioma or glioblastoma, undergoing nonglioma brain surgery, or in good health (not recorded which). The V call is TRBV6-1, the J call TRBJ2-5; D may be TRBD1 (6 bases). The CDR3 here is CASRDSTETQDF. DNA of the CDR3: TGTGCCAGCAGGGACAGTACAGAGACCCAGGACTTC.